This TCR beta chain derives from a study of CXCR3-negative and CXCR3-positive naive CD8 T cells (dated by TCRdb to about 2019). Looking at the study overall: Some 130 million TRB reads were obtained in total, roughly 1.5 +/- 0.3 million reads per library. Data from 11 donors, pooled across two independent experiments, went into the diversity and physicochemical repertoire analyses. The TRBV-TRBJ cluster analysis covered naive subsets from a handful of donors and memory cells from 3 donors.

On this clonotype: The clone's antigen remains unknown.

Each CD8+ T cell subset was flow-sorted in triplicate, and around 300,000 cells per subset were placed directly into RLT lysis buffer. Standard density gradient centrifugation was used to isolate peripheral blood mononuclear cells from buffy coats. An RNeasy Mini Kit was used to extract total RNA from the sorted cells. Sequencing was performed on a NextSeq 550. The Human TCR Profiling Kit (MiLaboratory) was used to prepare UMI-labeled 5' RACE TRB cDNA libraries. The full amount of extracted RNA was used for cDNA synthesis, and the full amount of resulting cDNA was used for PCR amplification. The libraries were made side by side, with each library going through the same number of PCR cycles. The paper's processing steps were these. About 54,000 +/- 9,700 unique UMI-labeled TRB cDNA molecules per library were extracted with MIGEC and MiXCR, with at least two reads per UMI required. Each library averaged about 40,000 +/- 10,000 functional in-frame TRB CDR3 nucleotide clonotypes without stop codons. After downsampling to 5000 UMI-labeled TRB molecules per sample, diversity metrics such as normalized Shannon-Wiener and Chao1 were calculated in VDJtools. VDJtools computed clonotype-size-weighted physicochemical properties of the central five CDR3 residues: interaction energy, strength, volume and Kidera factor 4. The reads were reprocessed in TCRdb, with one entry per CDR3 protein sequence and no accompanying DNA. TCRdb, rather than the study authors, made the V and J calls. In this sample's table one finds some 41,000 distinct CDR3 sequences. The top ten hold about 11% of the sample.

The investigation overall reported the following: Naive CXCR3-negative and CXCR3-positive cells from the same donor showed similar TRBV-TRBJ usage, whereas memory cells showed distinct patterns. Because surface CD5, which has been linked to self-reactivity in mice, was comparable between naive subsets, TCR interaction strength was also inferred from TRB CDR3 physicochemical properties. Repertoire diversity was comparably high in both naive subsets but much lower in memory CD8+ T cells. CXCR3 expression partially decreased after cryopreservation, so most assays used freshly isolated PBMCs.

CDR1 and CDR2, per the germline V gene (reference sequence), are SGHKS and YYEKEE. There are 15 amino acids in the CDR3, from cysteine to phenylalanine inclusive. There is no recorded DNA. The sample consisted of memory CD8+ T cells from blood. The meaning of the sample's cell subset or site label: conventional CD8+ memory T cells (TMEM), sorted as controls. The chain uses TRBV5-5 and TRBJ2-1; with no DNA, the TCRdb D assignment of TRBD1 cannot be verified. The receptor was isolated from a human donor in good health. Some clones in this sample may be carry-over from other donors' samples. The CDR3 region: CASSSSRGAYNEQFF.